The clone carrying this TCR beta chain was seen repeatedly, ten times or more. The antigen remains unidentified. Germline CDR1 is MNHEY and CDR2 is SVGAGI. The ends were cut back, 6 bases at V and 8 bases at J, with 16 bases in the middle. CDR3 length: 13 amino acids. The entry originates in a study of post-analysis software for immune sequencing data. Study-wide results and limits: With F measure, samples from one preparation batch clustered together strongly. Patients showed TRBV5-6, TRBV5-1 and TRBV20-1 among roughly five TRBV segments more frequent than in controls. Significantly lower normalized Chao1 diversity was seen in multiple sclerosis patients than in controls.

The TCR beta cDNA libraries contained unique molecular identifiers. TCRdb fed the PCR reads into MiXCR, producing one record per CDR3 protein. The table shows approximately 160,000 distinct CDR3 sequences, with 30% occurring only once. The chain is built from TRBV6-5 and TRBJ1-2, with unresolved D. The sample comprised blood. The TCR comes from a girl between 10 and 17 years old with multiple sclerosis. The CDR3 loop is CASRKGLTPGYTF. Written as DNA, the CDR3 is TGTGCCAGCAGGAAGGGCCTTACGCCGGGCTACACCTTC.